The clone carrying this T cell receptor beta chain was seen a handful of times. Germline V gives CDR1 ENHRY, CDR2 SYGVKD. The V end was cut by 11 bases, the J end by 0 bases, with 18 bases between. The CDR3 is 15 residues long. The sample comes from a study of beta chain features in type 1 diabetes. Every isolated RNA sample was fully reverse transcribed, so sequencing captured expressed TCRB transcripts. The average read count of naive, central memory and regulatory T cell samples was about 3.57 million. Here immunoSEQ multiplex PCR was the method, and the copy in TCRdb shows in-frame clones only, minus some. This table has hundreds of thousands of clones, under 20% appearing once.

The receptor's source is a woman younger than 30 in good health. The chain recombines TRBV10-3 with TRBJ2-3; weak D call: TRBD2 (6 bases). The sequenced sample was naive CD4+ T cells from blood. The CDR3: CAVALVGGSTDTQYF. CDR3 coding DNA: TGTGCCGTCGCCCTGGTGGGGGGAAGCACAGATACGCAGTATTTT.